The next 2 T cell receptor beta chains were all read from a single sample in a study of blood T cell repertoires in COVID-19. Method: immunoSEQ multiplex PCR; TCRdb's copy keeps in-frame clones and lacks some. The data hold about 170,000 clones, with less than 90% observed a single time. The sequencing input was peripheral blood. The receptors come from a woman aged 65 to 85 with COVID-19, enrolled during active disease.

The chain employs TRBV4-1 and TRBJ2-2; 7 nucleotides line up with TRBD1. Germline CDR1 reads MGHRA; CDR2 reads YSYEKL. This CDR3 region has 18 residues. V lost 4 bases and J lost 2; bases outside the gene matches: 13. The CDR3 nucleotides are TGCGCCAGCAGCCCTGAAAGAGGGACAGCTTATAACACCGGGGAGCTGTTTTTT. Protein sequence: CASSPERGTAYNTGELFF.

The chain has TRBV6-2 or TRBV6-3 and TRBJ2-3; 8 positions agree with TRBD2. This CDR3 region has 15 residues. The trim removed 6 bases at V and 0 bases at J, leaving 5 bases unmatched. Germline V lookup: CDR1 MNHEY, CDR2 SVGEGT. CDR3 sequence reads: CASSLTSGSTDTQYF. CDR3 in DNA: TGTGCCAGCAGCCTTACTAGCGGTAGCACAGATACGCAGTATTTT.